This TCR beta chain was documented in a study of identical twins. This clonotype turned up a few times. Its antigen is still unknown. Germline V gene data show CDR1 as LGHNA and CDR2 as YNFKEQ. V was pared by 4 bases and J by 4 bases, with 23 bases between. This CDR3 is 18 amino acids long. A universal primer site was incorporated via template switching, and the cDNA contained unique molecular identifiers. TCRdb analysed the 5' RACE reads with MiXCR anew, one entry per CDR3 protein. The sample holds approximately 350,000 distinct CDR3 sequences, around 12% seen once. Study findings and constraints: Among beta out-of-frame sequences, excess sharing between twins appeared weaker.

Every one of the donors was a healthy Caucasian. This sample was also put to use in a study of yellow fever vaccine responses in identical twins. That study reports: Reportedly, twins showed a vaccine T cell response that looked partly convergent and partly personalized.

The V gene is TRBV4-2, the J gene TRBJ2-1; unclear D gene. The sequenced material came from CD8+ T cells sorted from blood. The clonotype comes from a woman between 18 and 29 years old in good health. The CDR3 loop is CASSPSPPWRNAYNEQFF. The CDR3 coding sequence is TGTGCCAGCAGCCCCAGTCCTCCGTGGCGGAATGCATACAATGAGCAGTTCTTC.